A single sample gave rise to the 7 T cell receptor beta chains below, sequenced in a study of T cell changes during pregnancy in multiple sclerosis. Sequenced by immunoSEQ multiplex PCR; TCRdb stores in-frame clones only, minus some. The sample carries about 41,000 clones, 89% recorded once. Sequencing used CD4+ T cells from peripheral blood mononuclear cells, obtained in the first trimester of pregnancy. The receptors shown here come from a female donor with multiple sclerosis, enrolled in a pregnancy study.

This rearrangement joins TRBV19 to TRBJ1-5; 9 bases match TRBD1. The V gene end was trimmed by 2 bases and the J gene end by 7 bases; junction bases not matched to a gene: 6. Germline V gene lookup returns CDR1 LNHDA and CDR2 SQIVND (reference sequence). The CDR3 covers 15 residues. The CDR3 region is CASSIRDRERQPQHF. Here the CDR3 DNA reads TGTGCCAGTAGTATAAGGGACAGGGAGAGGCAGCCCCAGCATTTT.

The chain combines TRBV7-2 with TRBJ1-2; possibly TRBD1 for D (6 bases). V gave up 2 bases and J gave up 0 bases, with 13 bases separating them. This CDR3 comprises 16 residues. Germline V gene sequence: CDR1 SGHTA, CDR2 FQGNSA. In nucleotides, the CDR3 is TGTGCCAGCAGCTTAAGCACCCCAGGGGCTAACTATGGCTACACCTTC. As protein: CASSLSTPGANYGYTF.

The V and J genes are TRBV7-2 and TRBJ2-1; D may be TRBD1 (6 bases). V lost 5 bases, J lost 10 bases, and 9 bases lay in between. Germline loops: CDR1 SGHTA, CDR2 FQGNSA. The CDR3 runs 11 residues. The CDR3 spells CASSPRGEQFF. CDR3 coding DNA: TGTGCCAGCAGCCCCAGGGGAGAGCAGTTCTTC.

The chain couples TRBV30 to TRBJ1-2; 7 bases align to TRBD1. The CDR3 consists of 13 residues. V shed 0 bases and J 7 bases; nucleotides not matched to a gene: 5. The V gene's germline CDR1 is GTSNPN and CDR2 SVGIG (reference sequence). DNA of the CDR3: TGTGCCTGGAGTGTGCGCAGGGACAGTGGCTACACCTTC. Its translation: CAWSVRRDSGYTF.

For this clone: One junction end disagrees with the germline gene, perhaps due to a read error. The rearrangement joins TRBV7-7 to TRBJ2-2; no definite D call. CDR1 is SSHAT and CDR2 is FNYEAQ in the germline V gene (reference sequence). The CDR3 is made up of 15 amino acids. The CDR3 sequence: CASSLDGGNTGELFF. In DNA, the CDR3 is TGTGCTAGCAGCTTGGATGGCGGAAACACCGGGGAGCTGTTTTTT.

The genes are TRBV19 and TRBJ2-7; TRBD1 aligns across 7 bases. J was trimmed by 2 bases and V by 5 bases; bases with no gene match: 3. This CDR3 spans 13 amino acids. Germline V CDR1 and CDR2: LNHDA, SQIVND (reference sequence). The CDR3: CASSPGQAYEQYF. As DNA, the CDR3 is TGTGCCAGTAGTCCCGGACAGGCCTACGAGCAGTACTTC.

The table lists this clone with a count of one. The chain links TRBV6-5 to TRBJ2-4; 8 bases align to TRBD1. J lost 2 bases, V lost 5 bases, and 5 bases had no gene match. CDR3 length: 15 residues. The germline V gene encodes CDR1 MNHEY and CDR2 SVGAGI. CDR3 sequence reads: CASSIDRGTKNIQYF. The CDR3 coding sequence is TGTGCCAGCAGTATCGACAGGGGAACCAAAAACATTCAGTACTTC.